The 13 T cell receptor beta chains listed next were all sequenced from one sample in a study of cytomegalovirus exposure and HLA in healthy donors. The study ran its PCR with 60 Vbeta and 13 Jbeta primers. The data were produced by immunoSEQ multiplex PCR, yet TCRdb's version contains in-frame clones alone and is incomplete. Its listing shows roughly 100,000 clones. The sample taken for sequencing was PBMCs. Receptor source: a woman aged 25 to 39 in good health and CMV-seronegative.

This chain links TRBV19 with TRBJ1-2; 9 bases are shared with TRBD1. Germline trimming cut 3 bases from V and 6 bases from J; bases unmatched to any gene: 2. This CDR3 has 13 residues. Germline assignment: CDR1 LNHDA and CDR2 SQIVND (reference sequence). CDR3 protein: CASSMGTGNGYTF. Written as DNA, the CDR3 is TGTGCCAGTAGTATGGGGACAGGGAATGGCTACACCTTC.

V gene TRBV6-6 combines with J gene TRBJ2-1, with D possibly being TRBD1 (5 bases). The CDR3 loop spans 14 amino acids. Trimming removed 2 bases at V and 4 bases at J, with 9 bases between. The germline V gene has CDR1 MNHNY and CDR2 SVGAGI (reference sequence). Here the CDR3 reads CASSYETVYNEQFF. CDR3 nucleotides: TGTGCCAGCAGTTACGAGACAGTTTACAATGAGCAGTTCTTC.

The CDR3 spells CASSFGLAVYYEQYF. CDR3 nucleotide sequence: TGTGCCAGCAGCTTTGGACTAGCGGTGTACTACGAGCAGTACTTC. The chain recombines TRBV11-2 with TRBJ2-7; 10 nucleotides agree with TRBD2. The CDR3 is made up of 15 amino acids. CDR1 is SGHAT, CDR2 FQNNGV, per germline. J was trimmed by 3 bases and V by 3 bases; bases with no gene match: 5.

The CDR3 protein is CASIAPLAGEREQYF. The CDR3 DNA follows: TGTGCCAGCATCGCACCCCTAGCGGGAGAGCGCGAGCAGTACTTC. V usage is TRBV28 and J usage is TRBJ2-7; 10 nucleotides match TRBD2. The CDR3 has 15 residues. Germline V gene data show CDR1 as MDHEN and CDR2 as SYDVKM. V was clipped by 7 bases and J by 6 bases; unmatched bases: 12.

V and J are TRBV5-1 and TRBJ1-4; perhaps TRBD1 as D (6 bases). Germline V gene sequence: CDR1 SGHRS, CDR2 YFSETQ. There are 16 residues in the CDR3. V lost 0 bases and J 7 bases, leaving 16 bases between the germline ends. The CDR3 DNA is TGCGCCAGCAGCTTGGGCACAGGGTCCGGCGGTGAAAAACTGTTTTTT. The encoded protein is CASSLGTGSGGEKLFF.

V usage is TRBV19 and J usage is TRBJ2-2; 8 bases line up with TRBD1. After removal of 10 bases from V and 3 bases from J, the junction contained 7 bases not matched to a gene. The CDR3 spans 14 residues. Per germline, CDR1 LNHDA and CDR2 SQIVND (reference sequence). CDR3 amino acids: CAILDRADTGELFF. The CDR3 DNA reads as TGTGCCATCTTGGACAGGGCGGACACCGGGGAGCTGTTTTTT.

This CDR3 reads CATSRDRTSSREQYF. CDR3 in DNA: TGTGCCACCAGCAGAGATAGGACTAGCAGTAGGGAGCAGTACTTC. The chain carries TRBV15 and TRBJ2-7; 8 positions match TRBD2. CDR1 is LNHNV, CDR2 YYDKDF, per germline (reference sequence). The V segment lost 0 bases and the J segment 7 bases; nucleotides outside the gene matches: 8. The CDR3 runs to 15 residues.

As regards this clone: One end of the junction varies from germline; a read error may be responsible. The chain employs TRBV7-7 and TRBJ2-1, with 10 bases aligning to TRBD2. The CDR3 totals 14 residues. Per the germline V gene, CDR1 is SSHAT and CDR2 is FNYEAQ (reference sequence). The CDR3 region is CASSVSGGYNEQFF. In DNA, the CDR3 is TGTGCTAGCAGCGTTAGCGGGGGGTACAATGAGCAGTTCTTC.

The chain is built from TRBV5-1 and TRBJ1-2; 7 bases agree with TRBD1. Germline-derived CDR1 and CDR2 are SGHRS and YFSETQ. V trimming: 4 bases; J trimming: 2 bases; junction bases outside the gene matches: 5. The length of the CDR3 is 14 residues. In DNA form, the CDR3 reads TGCGCCAGCAGCACGGGACAGAGGAACTATGGCTACACCTTC. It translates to CASSTGQRNYGYTF.

The CDR3 sequence is CASSTGQATLPQHF. The CDR3 coding sequence is TGTGCCAGCAGTACGGGACAGGCCACCTTACCCCAGCATTTT. The chain is built from TRBV28 and TRBJ1-5; 8 bases map to TRBD1. There are 14 residues in the CDR3. The V gene end was trimmed by 5 bases and the J gene end by 10 bases; junction bases not matched to a gene: 10. Germline assignment: CDR1 MDHEN and CDR2 SYDVKM.

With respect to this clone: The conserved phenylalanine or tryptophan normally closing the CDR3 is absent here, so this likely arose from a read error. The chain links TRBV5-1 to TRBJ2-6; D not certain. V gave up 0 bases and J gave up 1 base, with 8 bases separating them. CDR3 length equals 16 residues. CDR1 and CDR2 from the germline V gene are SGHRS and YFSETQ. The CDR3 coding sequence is TGCGCCAGCAGCTTGGCCTATCCTTCTGGGGCCAACGTCCTGACTTAC. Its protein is CASSLAYPSGANVLTY.

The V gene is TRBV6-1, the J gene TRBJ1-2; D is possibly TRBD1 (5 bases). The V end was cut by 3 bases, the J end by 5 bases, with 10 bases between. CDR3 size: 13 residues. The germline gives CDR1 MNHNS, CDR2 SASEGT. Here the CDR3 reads CASSEAGKYGYTF. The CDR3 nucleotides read TGTGCCAGCAGTGAGGCAGGGAAGTATGGCTACACCTTC.

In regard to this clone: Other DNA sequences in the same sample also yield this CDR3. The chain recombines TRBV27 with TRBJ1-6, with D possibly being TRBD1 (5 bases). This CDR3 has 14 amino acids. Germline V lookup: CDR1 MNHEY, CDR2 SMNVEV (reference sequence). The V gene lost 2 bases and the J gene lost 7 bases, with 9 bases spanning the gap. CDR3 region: CASSLRQGNSPLHF. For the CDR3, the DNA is TGTGCCAGCAGTTTACGGCAGGGAAATTCACCCCTCCACTTT.